This T cell receptor (beta chain) derives from a study of shared clonotypes between healthy human individuals. Healthy and HIV-negative, the adult donors had no recent acute infections or vaccinations. Study-wide results and limits: Sorted-subset samples were not fully sequenced, rarefaction indicated. Researchers found naive subsets generally carried larger estimated richness than memory subsets.

On this clone: Its matching antigen is unknown.

Original data processing: Sequence data from immunoSEQ were junction-only and lacked quality scores; consequently, filtering differed. Measured with immunoSEQ multiplex PCR; TCRdb has only the in-frame clones, and not every one. That table is the source of V, J and clone size, and D and trimming were worked out from the DNA. The profile covers a few million clones, with more than 90% appearing a single time and roughly 0.13% taken by the ten largest. The junction had 16 bases not matched to a gene; V was cut back by 3 bases and J by 1 base. The length of the CDR3 is 19 residues. Per the germline V gene, CDR1 is SGHVS and CDR2 is FQNEAQ.

The sequence came from a man between 18 and 29 years old in good health. The chain has TRBV7-8 and TRBJ2-5; 8 nucleotides line up with TRBD2. Material for sequencing was naive CD4+ T cells sorted from blood. Subset indicated: CD45RA+ positively selected. The CDR3 reads CASSLESLAGLATQETQYF. The CDR3 nucleotides are TGTGCCAGCAGCTTGGAGAGCCTAGCGGGTCTCGCGACCCAAGAGACCCAGTACTTC.